The 32 T cell receptor beta chains presented below share a single source sample, sequenced in a study of control samples from healthy donors and cancer patients. TCRdb's copy holds only in-frame clones and misses some; the assay was immunoSEQ multiplex PCR. The data show around 130,000 clones, more than 70% seen once. The sequenced material came from blood. The receptors come from a man in his fifties or sixties in good health.

The V call is TRBV5-5, the J call TRBJ1-6; no definite D call. The CDR3 sequence is 16 residues long. The V end was cut by 2 bases, the J end by 3 bases, with 12 bases between. CDR1 and CDR2 (germline): SGHKS, YYEKEE (reference sequence). The chain's CDR3 is CASSLSGSVYNSPLHF. The CDR3 region has the DNA TGTGCCAGCAGCTTAAGTGGGTCCGTCTATAATTCACCCCTCCACTTT.

This chain links TRBV10-1 with TRBJ2-1; TRBD1 might be the D (6 bases). From germline, CDR1 is WNHNN and CDR2 SYGVQD (reference sequence). V shed 7 bases and J shed 14 bases, with 21 bases lying between them. The CDR3 spans 13 residues. CDR3 residues: CASTDPPRGSKFF. The CDR3 DNA follows: TGCGCCAGCACAGATCCCCCCAGGGGTAGTAAGTTCTTC.

This clone came up once. This sequence joins TRBV10-3 and TRBJ2-1; D not certain. The V gene's germline CDR1 is ENHRY and CDR2 SYGVKD. The CDR3 has 16 amino acids. V lost 2 bases, J lost 6 bases, and 17 bases lay in between. CDR3 DNA: TGTGCCATCAGTGAGCGTGAGGCAGGCCAAGGCAATGAGCAGTTCTTC. Its protein product is CAISEREAGQGNEQFF.

As for this clone: Other DNA sequences of this sample code for an identical CDR3. The chain carries TRBV7-3 and TRBJ2-3; perhaps TRBD2 as D (6 bases). Trimming removed 6 bases at V and 3 bases at J, with 13 bases between. This CDR3 contains 14 residues. In germline, CDR1 is SGHTA, CDR2 FQGTGA. The DNA of the CDR3 is TGTGCCAGCAGTTCCGGGACTGGGACAGATACGCAGTATTTT. Translating gives CASSSGTGTDTQYF.

The V gene is TRBV19, the J gene TRBJ2-3, with TRBD2 matching over 10 bases. CDR3 length: 17 amino acids. The ends lost 0 bases at V and 0 bases at J; junction bases unmatched: 3. Looked up from germline, CDR1 is LNHDA and CDR2 is SQIVND (reference sequence). DNA of the CDR3: TGTGCCAGTAGTATAGATCCAGCGGGGGGGAGCACAGATACGCAGTATTTT. As protein: CASSIDPAGGSTDTQYF.

This clone was recorded only once. The chain couples TRBV3-1 (or the pseudogene TRBV3-2) to TRBJ2-2; no firm D call. Trimming took off 5 bases at V and 4 bases at J, with 11 bases between the two ends. This CDR3 is 14 amino acids long. CDR1 LGHDT and CDR2 YNNKEL come from the germline V gene (reference sequence). CDR3 residues: CASSRIRSTGELFF. DNA of the CDR3: TGTGCCAGCAGCAGAATAAGGAGCACCGGGGAGCTGTTTTTT.

The chain recombines TRBV29-1 with TRBJ2-7; 10 bases agree with TRBD1. The V segment lost 6 bases and the J segment 3 bases; nucleotides outside the gene matches: 5. This CDR3 contains 13 residues. Germline V gives CDR1 SQVTM, CDR2 ANQGSEA. CDR3 in amino acids: CSVARTGGYEQYF. The CDR3 DNA sequence: TGCAGCGTGGCTAGGACAGGGGGCTACGAGCAGTACTTC.

A few counts support this clone. The genes are TRBV14 and TRBJ2-1, with TRBD2 matching 9 bases. Trimming removed 0 bases from V and 2 bases from J; junction bases left unmatched: 5. The CDR3 consists of 17 residues. From germline, CDR1 is SGHDN and CDR2 FVKESK. CDR3: CASSQEKASGAYNEQFF. DNA of the CDR3: TGTGCCAGCAGCCAAGAGAAAGCTAGCGGGGCCTACAATGAGCAGTTCTTC.

V is TRBV10-1 and J is TRBJ2-3, with TRBD1 identical over 9 bases. Germline CDR1 is WNHNN and CDR2 is SYGVQD (reference sequence). The CDR3 runs to 15 residues. The V and J ends lost 3 bases and 1 base, in that order; junction bases with no gene match: 2. The CDR3 loop reads CASSDRTGGTDTQYF. The CDR3 DNA is TGCGCCAGCAGTGATCGGACAGGGGGCACAGATACGCAGTATTTT.

The chain carries TRBV3-1 (or the pseudogene TRBV3-2) and TRBJ1-1; D is unclear. The CDR3 has 13 amino acids. The V end lost 1 base, the J end lost 1 base, and 4 bases lay between the germline ends. Germline V gene data show CDR1 as LGHDT and CDR2 as YNNKEL (reference sequence). CDR3 in amino acids: CASSQAKNTEAFF. CDR3 coding DNA: TGTGCCAGCAGCCAAGCGAAGAACACTGAAGCTTTCTTT.

The V and J genes are TRBV18 and TRBJ1-1; D gene unclear. V lost 2 bases and J lost 1, with 5 bases in between. There are 13 residues in the CDR3. From germline, CDR1 is KGHSH and CDR2 LQKENI. In DNA, the CDR3 is TGTGCCAGCTCACCAGAAAGGAACACTGAAGCTTTCTTT. Encoded protein: CASSPERNTEAFF.

This chain joins TRBV19 and TRBJ1-5, with D hard to call. In germline, CDR1 is LNHDA, CDR2 SQIVND (reference sequence). The CDR3 has 13 amino acids. V lost 5 bases, J lost 3 bases, and 8 bases lay in between. As DNA, the CDR3 is TGTGCCAGTAGTCGGGCAGCCAATCAGCCCCAGCATTTT. Its translation is CASSRAANQPQHF.

This chain links TRBV5-1 with TRBJ2-7, with D perhaps matching TRBD1 (5 bases). CDR1 SGHRS and CDR2 YFSETQ come from the germline V gene. V gave up 0 bases and J gave up 12 bases, with 22 bases separating them. The CDR3 has 15 amino acids. The DNA of the CDR3 is TGCGCCAGCAGCTTGGCCCCAACAGGTGAACTACGATGGTACTTC. Its translation is CASSLAPTGELRWYF. Full variable domain (remainder filled in from reference TRBV5-1 and TRBJ2-7): KAGVTQTPRYLIKTRGQQVTLSCSPISGHRSVSWYQQTPGQGLQFLFEYFSETQRNKGNFPGRFSGRQFSNSRSEMNVSTLELGDSALYLCASSLAPTGELRWYFGPGTRLTVT.

CDR3 DNA: TGCGCCAGCAGCCTCGCGGACGGAACCTACGAGCAGTACTTC. Its translation: CASSLADGTYEQYF. The rearrangement links TRBV4-1 to TRBJ2-7; D unresolved. Trimming took 4 bases from V and 2 from J, leaving 12 bases between them. The CDR3 runs to 14 residues. Germline CDR1 MGHRA, CDR2 YSYEKL.

This chain joins TRBV15 and TRBJ2-7; 9 bases are a match to TRBD1. The CDR3 runs 14 residues. J lost 4 bases, V lost 2 bases, and 3 bases had no gene match. From germline, CDR1 is LNHNV and CDR2 YYDKDF (reference sequence). This CDR3 is CATSRPGTGYEQYF. The CDR3 DNA reads TGTGCCACCAGCAGACCCGGGACAGGGTACGAGCAGTACTTC.

The V gene is TRBV20-1, the J gene TRBJ1-4; 7 nucleotides align to TRBD1. This CDR3 is 13 amino acids long. V gave up 4 bases and J gave up 6 bases; unmatched junction bases: 5. Germline V gene lookup returns CDR1 DFQATT and CDR2 SNEGSKA (reference sequence). The CDR3 loop reads CSANEGADEKLFF. CDR3 DNA: TGCAGTGCTAATGAGGGGGCGGATGAAAAACTGTTTTTT.

This chain uses TRBV5-1 with TRBJ1-6; D possibly corresponds to TRBD1 (5 bases). Germline V CDR1 and CDR2: SGHRS, YFSETQ. Trimming cost V 4 bases and J 0 bases, with 11 bases left between them. This CDR3 is 16 amino acids long. The CDR3 nucleotides are TGCGCCAGCAGCCCCCAGGGCAGCTCCTATAATTCACCCCTCCACTTT. This encodes CASSPQGSSYNSPLHF.

J is TRBJ1-5 and V is TRBV3-1 (or the pseudogene TRBV3-2), with TRBD1 matching 9 bases. Trimming removed 3 bases from V and 11 bases from J; junction bases left unmatched: 14. The CDR3 is 16 residues long. CDR1 LGHDT and CDR2 YNNKEL come from the germline V gene (reference sequence). The CDR3 DNA follows: TGTGCCAGCAGCCAGGGACAGGGAATCAGCCGGGGCGCCCAGCATTTT. It translates to CASSQGQGISRGAQHF.

The chain employs TRBV7-2 and TRBJ2-2; the D is unclear. There are 15 residues in the CDR3. Deletions cut 5 bases from V and 1 base from J, with 11 bases between. Germline V lookup: CDR1 SGHTA, CDR2 FQGNSA. The CDR3 DNA is TGTGCCAGCAGCGACGGCAGGAAGAACACCGGGGAGCTGTTTTTT. Protein product: CASSDGRKNTGELFF. Full variable domain (outside the CDR3, taken from reference TRBV7-2 and TRBJ2-2): GAGVSQSPSNKVTEKGKDVELRCDPISGHTALYWYRQSLGQGLEFLIYFQGNSAPDKSGLPSDRFSAERTGGSVSTLTIQRTQQEDSAVYLCASSDGRKNTGELFFGEGSRLTVL.

The J gene is TRBJ2-5, the V gene TRBV6-2 or TRBV6-3; unclear D gene. Per the germline V gene, CDR1 is MNHEY and CDR2 is SVGEGT. Deletions cut 2 bases from V and 9 bases from J, with 13 bases between. The CDR3 is 13 residues long. The DNA of the CDR3 is TGTGCCAGCAGTTACCGCTTCCAAGAAGCCCAGTACTTC. Residues: CASSYRFQEAQYF.

V and J are TRBV7-8 and TRBJ2-5, with TRBD2 matching 11 bases. Per the germline V gene, CDR1 is SGHVS and CDR2 is FQNEAQ. J lost 4 bases, V lost 3 bases, and 7 bases had no gene match. The CDR3 extends over 16 amino acids. The CDR3 reads CASSFLLAGGRETQYF. The CDR3 DNA is TGTGCCAGCAGCTTCCTCCTAGCGGGGGGTCGAGAGACCCAGTACTTC. Complete variable domain (other parts from reference TRBV7-8 and TRBJ2-5): GAGVSQSPRYKVAKRGQDVALRCDPISGHVSLFWYQQALGQGPEFLTYFQNEAQLDKSGLPSDRFFAERPEGSVSTLKIQRTQQEDSAVYLCASSFLLAGGRETQYFGPGTRLLVL.

This chain links TRBV11-3 with TRBJ2-2; D is uncertain. The V end lost 3 bases, the J end lost 4 bases, and 9 bases lay between the germline ends. The CDR3 spans 14 residues. Germline CDR1 reads SGHNT; CDR2 reads YENEEA. The CDR3, as DNA: TGTGCCAGCAGCTTTACCGAGGCCACCGGGGAGCTGTTTTTT. This encodes CASSFTEATGELFF.

The chain combines TRBV10-2 with TRBJ2-7, with D unclear. CDR1 is WSHSY, CDR2 SAAADI, per germline. This CDR3 is 13 amino acids long. The germline V and J ends were trimmed by 4 bases and 1 base, with 8 bases remaining between them. This CDR3 reads CASSVTNSYEQYF. CDR3 bases: TGCGCCAGCAGTGTGACGAATTCCTACGAGCAGTACTTC.

CDR3 in amino acids: CASSLPSTPPWIVNTEAFF. The DNA for the CDR3 is TGTGCCAGCAGTTTACCTTCAACCCCCCCTTGGATCGTGAACACTGAAGCTTTCTTT. The rearrangement uses TRBV28 and TRBJ1-1; D gene unclear. Germline lookup yields CDR1 MDHEN and CDR2 SYDVKM. V lost 2 bases and J lost 0, with 22 bases in between. This CDR3 has 19 residues.

The chain combines TRBV6-6 with TRBJ2-1; TRBD1 is a possible D gene (5 bases). The CDR3 totals 12 residues. Trimming left V 2 bases short and J 9 bases short, with 8 bases between. Per the germline V gene, CDR1 is MNHNY and CDR2 is SVGAGI (reference sequence). The CDR3 nucleotides are TGTGCCAGCAGTTACAGGGGTGGTGAGCAGTTCTTC. Translation: CASSYRGGEQFF.

The chain couples TRBV18 to TRBJ2-7; 9 bases are a match to TRBD1. CDR1 is KGHSH and CDR2 is LQKENI in the germline V gene. V gave up 6 bases and J gave up 6 bases; unmatched junction bases: 12. The CDR3 spans 15 residues. The CDR3, as DNA: TGTGCCAGCTCGCCATTGGGGGACAGGGCACCCGAGCAGTACTTC. Translated: CASSPLGDRAPEQYF.

The chain has TRBV7-9 and TRBJ2-5; D ambiguous. This CDR3 is built from 12 residues. The V end lost 8 bases, the J end lost 5 bases, and 12 bases lay between the germline ends. Germline values: CDR1 SEHNR, CDR2 FQNEAQ (reference sequence). CDR3 amino acids: CASESNRETQYF. DNA for the CDR3: TGTGCCAGCGAATCCAACCGGGAGACCCAGTACTTC. The full variable domain, rest sourced from reference TRBV7-9 and TRBJ2-5, is DTGVSQNPRHKITKRGQNVTFRCDPISEHNRLYWYRQTLGQGPEFLTYFQNEAQLEKSRLLSDRFSAERPKGSFSTLEIQRTEQGDSAMYLCASESNRETQYFGPGTRLLVL.

This clone was seen a single time. This sequence joins TRBV7-8 and TRBJ1-6; D is unclear. Trimming took off 1 base at V and 7 bases at J, with 11 bases between the two ends. The germline gives CDR1 SGHVS, CDR2 FQNEAQ. The CDR3 runs 15 residues. The CDR3, as DNA: TGTGCCAGCAGCTTAGAACGTCAGTTGAATTCACCCCTCCACTTT. Translating it yields CASSLERQLNSPLHF.

The chain is built from TRBV6-5 and TRBJ2-1; D gene ambiguous. Trimming removed 3 bases from V and 8 bases from J, with 20 bases in between. The CDR3 runs to 16 residues. The V gene's germline CDR1 is MNHEY and CDR2 SVGAGI. CDR3 protein: CASSYGFGPIQHEQFF. As DNA, the CDR3 is TGTGCCAGCAGTTATGGTTTTGGTCCCATACAACATGAGCAGTTCTTC.

Only one count was recorded for this clone. V gene TRBV19 combines with J gene TRBJ1-2; 7 positions agree with TRBD1. This CDR3 comprises 14 residues. V lost 2 bases and J lost 5; bases outside the gene matches: 5. Germline lookup yields CDR1 LNHDA and CDR2 SQIVND (reference sequence). The CDR3 coding sequence is TGTGCCAGTAGTATACTGCGGGGACAGTATGGCTACACCTTC. The encoded protein is CASSILRGQYGYTF.

The CDR3 protein is CASSLWGTSGAEAFF. CDR3 nucleotides: TGTGCCAGCAGCTTATGGGGCACAAGTGGGGCTGAAGCTTTCTTT. This chain connects TRBV7-8 to TRBJ1-1, with a possible D match to TRBD1 (5 bases). This CDR3 is built from 15 residues. Trimming took 2 bases from V and 6 from J, leaving 16 bases between them. Germline V gene sequence: CDR1 SGHVS, CDR2 FQNEAQ.

The rearrangement uses TRBV2 and TRBJ2-7; 13 bases align to TRBD2. V trimming: 5 bases; J trimming: 0 bases; junction bases outside the gene matches: 7. The CDR3 is 17 amino acids. Germline lookup yields CDR1 SNHLY and CDR2 FYNNEI. The CDR3 DNA reads TGTGCCAGCAGTTCGACTAGCGGGGGGTTTAGCTCCTACGAGCAGTACTTC. Amino acids: CASSSTSGGFSSYEQYF.